Below, 27 T cell receptor beta chains from the same sample are listed, as sequenced in a study of PD-L1 blockade in urothelial cancer. Clones were read by immunoSEQ multiplex PCR, and TCRdb kept only the in-frame ones, dropping some. Among around 110,000 clones listed, around 93% were seen once. Time point indicated: peripheral blood 6 weeks after treatment start. The specimen was PBMCs, collected around atezolizumab (anti-PD-L1) treatment. The receptors derive from a man in his sixties with urothelial cancer.

The J gene is TRBJ2-7, the V gene TRBV7-2, with 11 nucleotides matching TRBD2. CDR1 and CDR2 from the germline V gene are SGHTA and FQGNSA. This CDR3 is built from 16 residues. J lost 3 bases, V lost 5 bases, and 9 bases had no gene match. CDR3 sequence reads: CASSLVAGTSGYEQYF. CDR3 DNA: TGTGCCAGCAGCCTAGTGGCCGGGACTAGCGGCTACGAGCAGTACTTC.

This clone was observed a single time. J is TRBJ2-2 and V is TRBV9; TRBD2 matches 7 bases. The ends lost 4 bases at V and 6 bases at J; junction bases unmatched: 12. The CDR3 is 16 residues long. Germline V gene sequence: CDR1 SGDLS, CDR2 YYNGEE. The CDR3 spells CASSPPGGGFPGELFF. For the CDR3, the DNA is TGTGCCAGCAGCCCCCCCGGGGGAGGGTTTCCCGGGGAGCTGTTTTTT.

The gene calls are TRBV6-6 and TRBJ1-1, with no clear D. Germline CDR1 and CDR2: MNHNY and SVGAGI (reference sequence). The V end was cut by 3 bases, the J end by 11 bases, with 16 bases between. The CDR3 length is 13 residues. The DNA of the CDR3 is TGTGCCAGCAGTTATAAGGAGCAATCTGGGGCTTTCTTT. Amino acid sequence: CASSYKEQSGAFF.

The CDR3, as DNA: TGCGCCAGCAGCCCCCTCCTGCGGGGGGGCCTGGATACGCAGTATTTT. Its translation: CASSPLLRGGLDTQYF. V gene TRBV4-3 combines with J gene TRBJ2-3, with 9 bases matching TRBD2. Trimming cost V 4 bases and J 6 bases; bases outside gene matches: 11. This CDR3 has 16 amino acids. CDR1 is LGHNA, CDR2 YSLEER, per germline.

The V call is TRBV5-1, the J call TRBJ2-7; TRBD2 agrees at 11 bases. The germline gives CDR1 SGHRS, CDR2 YFSETQ. CDR3 length: 16 residues. The trim removed 3 bases at V and 5 bases at J, leaving 10 bases unmatched. The CDR3 reads CASSWATTSGGDEQYF. For the CDR3, the DNA is TGCGCCAGCAGCTGGGCTACTACTAGCGGGGGTGACGAGCAGTACTTC.

This chain joins TRBV1 and TRBJ2-7; the listed D gene, TRBD2, was not tested against the DNA. TRBV1 is flagged as a pseudogene. The CDR3 is made up of 16 amino acids. CDR3 region: CTSSQEGTSRPYEQYF. The CDR3 nucleotides read TGCACCAGCAGCCAAGAAGGGACTAGCAGACCCTACGAGCAGTACTTC.

The rearrangement links TRBV29-1 to TRBJ2-1, with a weak D call TRBD2 (6 bases). V lost 6 bases and J lost 13, with 25 bases in between. CDR1 and CDR2 from the germline V gene are SQVTM and ANQGSEA. The CDR3 consists of 14 residues. The CDR3 spells CSVEGSSVVVEQFF. CDR3 bases: TGCAGCGTCGAGGGGTCTAGCGTGGTCGTCGAACAGTTCTTC.

The chain employs TRBV7-2 and TRBJ2-1; 10 bases match TRBD1. J gave up 2 bases and V 5 bases, and 3 bases lay outside the gene matches. CDR1 is SGHTA and CDR2 is FQGNSA in the germline V gene. The CDR3 is made up of 15 amino acids. CDR3 DNA: TGTGCCAGCAGCCTCGGACAGGGGGCCTACAATGAGCAGTTCTTC. This codes for CASSLGQGAYNEQFF.

V usage is TRBV5-4 and J usage is TRBJ2-5, with 8 positions matching TRBD2. CDR1 and CDR2 from the germline V gene are SGHNT and YYREEE (reference sequence). After removal of 0 bases from V and 3 bases from J, the junction contained 1 base not matched to a gene. This CDR3 has 14 amino acids. The CDR3 is CASSLALAEETQYF. DNA for the CDR3: TGTGCCAGCAGCTTGGCACTAGCGGAAGAGACCCAGTACTTC.

This clone was seen once. V gene TRBV9 combines with J gene TRBJ2-2; 9 bases are a match to TRBD1. The ends lost 2 bases at V and 6 bases at J; junction bases unmatched: 8. CDR3 length: 16 residues. Germline V lookup: CDR1 SGDLS, CDR2 YYNGEE. The CDR3 protein is CASSVGTGREAGELFF. In DNA form, the CDR3 reads TGTGCCAGCAGCGTCGGGACAGGGAGAGAGGCCGGGGAGCTGTTTTTT.

The rearrangement uses TRBV19 and TRBJ2-1, with 9 bases matching TRBD2. CDR3 size: 16 residues. J lost 8 bases, V lost 6 bases, and 14 bases had no gene match. The germline gives CDR1 LNHDA, CDR2 SQIVND (reference sequence). The CDR3, as DNA: TGTGCCAGTAGGAGCGCTAGCGGGGACCTACCACATGAGCAGTTCTTC. This sequence encodes CASRSASGDLPHEQFF.

The CDR3 nucleotides read TGTGCCTGGGAAAGGGGACAGGGGGTATCCTACGAGCAGTACTTC. Its translation is CAWERGQGVSYEQYF. V usage is TRBV30 and J usage is TRBJ2-7; 11 nucleotides line up with TRBD1. CDR1 and CDR2 (germline): GTSNPN, SVGIG (reference sequence). The length of the CDR3 is 15 residues. With 5 bases clipped from V and 1 base from J, the junction kept 7 bases outside the gene matches.

The V call is TRBV13, the J call TRBJ2-7; D gene ambiguous. The V gene lost 6 bases and the J gene lost 2 bases, with 8 bases spanning the gap. This CDR3 is 12 amino acids long. Germline loops: CDR1 PRHDT, CDR2 FYEKMQ (reference sequence). The CDR3 sequence is CASSSFPYEQYF. The DNA of the CDR3 is TGTGCCAGCAGTTCTTTCCCCTACGAGCAGTACTTC. Looking up the rest from reference TRBV13 and TRBJ2-7 gives the full variable domain: AAGVIQSPRHLIKEKRETATLKCYPIPRHDTVYWYQQGPGQDPQFLISFYEKMQSDKGSIPDRFSAQQFSDYHSELNMSSLELGDSALYFCASSSFPYEQYFGPGTRLTVT.

J is TRBJ1-1 and V is TRBV5-5; 8 bases map to TRBD1. Germline CDR1 is SGHKS and CDR2 is YYEKEE (reference sequence). Losses at the gene ends were 4 bases for V and 3 bases for J; bases not matched to a gene: 5. This CDR3 comprises 14 residues. For the CDR3, the DNA is TGTGCCAGCAGCGCACAGGGGGGTCACACTGAAGCTTTCTTT. It translates to CASSAQGGHTEAFF.

This clone was detected only a few times. The rearrangement joins TRBV9 to TRBJ1-5, with D possibly being TRBD1 (5 bases). The CDR3 consists of 15 residues. Germline CDR1 reads SGDLS; CDR2 reads YYNGEE. Trimming left V 0 bases short and J 3 bases short, with 10 bases between. The CDR3 loop reads CASSVGGQTNQPQHF. The CDR3 DNA follows: TGTGCCAGCAGCGTAGGTGGACAAACCAATCAGCCCCAGCATTTT. The full variable domain, rest sourced from reference TRBV9 and TRBJ1-5, is DSGVTQTPKHLITATGQRVTLRCSPRSGDLSVYWYQQSLDQGLQFLIQYYNGEERAKGNILERFSAQQFPDLHSELNLSSLELGDSALYFCASSVGGQTNQPQHFGDGTRLSIL.

A remark on this clone: The same CDR3 can be traced to other DNA sequences in this sample. This chain joins TRBV30 and TRBJ2-5, with a weak D call TRBD2 (5 bases). V shed 5 bases and J shed 2 bases, with 9 bases lying between them. The CDR3 contains 12 residues. CDR1 is GTSNPN and CDR2 is SVGIG in the germline V gene (reference sequence). CDR3 region: CAWEAGQETQYF. The CDR3 bases are TGTGCCTGGGAGGCGGGTCAAGAGACCCAGTACTTC.

The V call is TRBV14, the J call TRBJ2-7, with D hard to call. CDR1 SGHDN and CDR2 FVKESK come from the germline V gene. This CDR3 contains 13 residues. V gave up 0 bases and J gave up 8 bases, with 11 bases separating them. CDR3 residues: CASSQDFGPKQYF. CDR3 nucleotide sequence: TGTGCCAGCAGCCAAGATTTCGGTCCGAAGCAGTACTTC.

This clone came up a few times. The chain couples TRBV7-2 to TRBJ1-1; tentative D call: TRBD1 (6 bases). The CDR3 is 14 residues long. Deletions cut 5 bases from V and 2 bases from J, with 12 bases between. The germline V gene encodes CDR1 SGHTA and CDR2 FQGNSA. The CDR3, as DNA: TGTGCCAGCAGCCAGGGACACCGAAACACTGAAGCTTTCTTT. Protein product: CASSQGHRNTEAFF.

This sequence joins TRBV5-1 and TRBJ1-1; possibly TRBD1 for D (6 bases). Germline CDR1 is SGHRS and CDR2 is YFSETQ. Trimming shortened V by 4 bases and J by 5 bases, and 15 bases separated the two germline ends. The CDR3 sequence is 14 residues long. The CDR3 DNA reads as TGCGCCAGCAGCCAGACAGGCGGCGATACTGAAGCTTTCTTT. Translating it yields CASSQTGGDTEAFF.

This clone came up a few times. This chain joins TRBV10-1 and TRBJ2-7, with 9 bases identical to TRBD1. V shed 6 bases and J 5 bases; nucleotides not matched to a gene: 5. The CDR3 spans 13 residues. The germline CDR1 and CDR2 sequences are WNHNN and SYGVQD (reference sequence). CDR3 in DNA: TGCGCCAGCAGAGAGGGACAGGGCCACGAGCAGTACTTC. Translating it yields CASREGQGHEQYF.

The chain couples TRBV7-2 to TRBJ2-3, with 7 bases fitting TRBD1. Germline lookup yields CDR1 SGHTA and CDR2 FQGNSA. CDR3 length: 14 amino acids. V gave up 4 bases and J gave up 1 base; unmatched junction bases: 2. CDR3 nucleotides: TGTGCCAGCAGCTCCGGGACAGGCACAGATACGCAGTATTTT. This encodes CASSSGTGTDTQYF.

The chain carries TRBV11-2 and TRBJ2-3, with TRBD2 matching over 13 bases. This CDR3 region has 17 residues. V lost 1 base to trimming and J lost 5 bases; unmatched junction nucleotides: 6. Germline CDR1 is SGHAT and CDR2 is FQNNGV. This chain's CDR3 is CASSLGKTSGGEDTQYF. Written as DNA, the CDR3 is TGTGCCAGCAGCTTAGGCAAAACTAGCGGGGGGGAAGATACGCAGTATTTT.

V is TRBV4-2 and J is TRBJ2-1; perhaps TRBD1 as D (6 bases). Germline CDR1 reads LGHNA; CDR2 reads YNFKEQ. CDR3 length: 12 residues. Trimming removed 1 base at V and 12 bases at J, with 10 bases between. Written as DNA, the CDR3 is TGTGCCAGCAGCCAAGGCCAGGGGAGGCAGTTCTTC. Amino acid sequence: CASSQGQGRQFF.

The V gene is TRBV7-2, the J gene TRBJ2-7; 10 bases fit TRBD2. Germline assignment: CDR1 SGHTA and CDR2 FQGNSA. The CDR3 runs to 15 residues. The J segment lost 8 bases and the V segment lost 4 bases, leaving 11 bases of the junction unmatched. CDR3 bases: TGTGCCAGCAGCTCAACAGGACTAGCGGCGGGGCAGCAGTACTTC. Amino acid sequence: CASSSTGLAAGQQYF. Full variable domain (missing parts from reference TRBV7-2 and TRBJ2-7): GAGVSQSPSNKVTEKGKDVELRCDPISGHTALYWYRQSLGQGLEFLIYFQGNSAPDKSGLPSDRFSAERTGGSVSTLTIQRTQQEDSAVYLCASSSTGLAAGQQYFGPGTRLTVT.

V gene TRBV4-1 combines with J gene TRBJ1-5, with 7 positions matching TRBD1. V trimming: 0 bases; J trimming: 6 bases; junction bases outside the gene matches: 8. In germline, CDR1 is MGHRA, CDR2 YSYEKL. The CDR3 consists of 16 residues. CDR3 sequence: CASSQEGRPGGQPQHF. The DNA of the CDR3 is TGCGCCAGCAGCCAAGAAGGTCGGCCAGGGGGTCAGCCCCAGCATTTT.

The rearrangement links TRBV5-1 to TRBJ2-1; 7 bases are shared with TRBD2. The trim removed 0 bases at V and 0 bases at J, leaving 0 bases unmatched. CDR1 is SGHRS, CDR2 YFSETQ, per germline. The CDR3 sequence is 15 residues long. The CDR3, as DNA: TGCGCCAGCAGCTTGGGGACTAGCTCCTACAATGAGCAGTTCTTC. This codes for CASSLGTSSYNEQFF.

This clone appeared once. In DNA form, the CDR3 reads TGTGCCAGCAGGCTTAGCGGGGGGGGTCCCTACGAGCAGTACTTC. As protein: CASRLSGGGPYEQYF. The J gene is TRBJ2-7, the V gene TRBV6-5; 11 bases are shared with TRBD2. The V segment lost 6 bases and the J segment 2 bases; nucleotides outside the gene matches: 6. This CDR3 region has 15 residues. Per germline, CDR1 MNHEY and CDR2 SVGAGI.